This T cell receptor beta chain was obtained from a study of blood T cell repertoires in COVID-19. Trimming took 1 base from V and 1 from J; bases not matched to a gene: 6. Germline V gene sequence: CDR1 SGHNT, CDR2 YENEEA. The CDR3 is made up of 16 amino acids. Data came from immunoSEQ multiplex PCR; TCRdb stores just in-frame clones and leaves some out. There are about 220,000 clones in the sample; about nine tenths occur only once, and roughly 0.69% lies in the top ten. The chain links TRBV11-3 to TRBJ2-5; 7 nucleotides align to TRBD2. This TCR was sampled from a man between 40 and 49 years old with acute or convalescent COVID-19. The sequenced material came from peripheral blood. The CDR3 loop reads CASSLGGTGGQETQYF. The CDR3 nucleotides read TGTGCCAGCAGCTTAGGAGGGACGGGGGGCCAAGAGACCCAGTACTTC.